Below, one TCR beta chain is given with its context. As processed by the authors: Scientists estimated how many nucleated cells there were by amplifying reference gene primers. Using immunoSEQ multiplex PCR, the repertoire was profiled, and TCRdb retains in-frame clones only, with some absent. V and J calls and clone size are as listed in that table; D and trimming were resolved from the DNA. The table has about 320,000 clones, 90% seen once. These data come from a study of blood T cell repertoires in COVID-19. The length of the CDR3 is 15 residues. V lost 2 bases to trimming and J lost 1 base, with 11 bases between them. The germline V gene encodes CDR1 SGHTA and CDR2 FQGTGA.

The specimen sequenced was PBMCs or T cells enriched from blood (not recorded which). This clonotype was sampled from a woman in her 30s who had been exposed to COVID-19. The V call is TRBV7-3, the J call TRBJ1-1; the D is unclear. The CDR3 here is CASSLGGLGNTEAFF. In DNA, the CDR3 is TGTGCCAGCAGCTTAGGCGGGCTAGGGAACACTGAAGCTTTCTTT. Full variable domain (outside the CDR3, taken from reference TRBV7-3 and TRBJ1-1): GAGVSQTPSNKVTEKGKYVELRCDPISGHTALYWYRQSLGQGPEFLIYFQGTGAADDSGLPNDRFFAVRPEGSVSTLKIQRTERGDSAVYLCASSLGGLGNTEAFFGQGTRLTVV.